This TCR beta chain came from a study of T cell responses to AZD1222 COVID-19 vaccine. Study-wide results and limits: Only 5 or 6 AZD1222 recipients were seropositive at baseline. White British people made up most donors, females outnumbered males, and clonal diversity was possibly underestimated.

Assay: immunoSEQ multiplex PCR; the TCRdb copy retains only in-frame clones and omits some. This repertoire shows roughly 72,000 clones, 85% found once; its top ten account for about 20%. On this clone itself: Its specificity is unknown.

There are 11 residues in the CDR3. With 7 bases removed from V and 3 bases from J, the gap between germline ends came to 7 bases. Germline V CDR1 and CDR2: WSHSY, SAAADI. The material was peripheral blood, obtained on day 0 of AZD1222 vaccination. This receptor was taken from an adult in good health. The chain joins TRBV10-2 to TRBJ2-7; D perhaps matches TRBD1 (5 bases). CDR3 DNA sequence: TGCGCCAGCACAGGGCTCTACGAGCAGTACTTC. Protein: CASTGLYEQYF.